This T cell receptor (beta chain) was identified during a study of cytomegalovirus exposure and HLA in healthy donors. About this clone itself: Its target is not known.

It was with 60 Vbeta and 13 Jbeta primers that the PCR ran. Clones were sequenced by immunoSEQ multiplex PCR, and TCRdb holds only the in-frame ones, with some missing. The table includes more than 120,000 clones, around 80% detected once. J was trimmed by 0 bases and V by 3 bases; bases with no gene match: 9. Looked up from germline, CDR1 is KGHSH and CDR2 is LQKENI. This CDR3 has 17 amino acids. Overall study results and limits: Researchers reported that a few CMV-associated chains were confirmed in vitro as CMV antigen-specific. With later analysis, a missense DCLRE1C variant became linked to TCR beta V- and J-gene trimming.

The specimen was PBMCs. The rearrangement uses TRBV18 and TRBJ1-2, with 8 bases that match TRBD1. The TCR sequence derives from a woman under 40 in good health and CMV-seronegative. CDR3 loop: CASSPAQGGLANYGYTF. The CDR3 DNA follows: TGTGCCAGCTCACCGGCACAGGGGGGATTAGCTAACTATGGCTACACCTTC.